A selection of T cell receptor beta chains follows, all from one sample in a study of blood T cell repertoires in COVID-19. Here immunoSEQ multiplex PCR was the method, and the copy in TCRdb shows in-frame clones only, minus some. The profile shows 300,000 to 450,000 clones, 75% to 90% of them singletons. The sequenced sample consisted of PBMCs or T cells enriched from blood (not recorded which). These receptors were taken from a man between 18 and 29 years old who had recovered from COVID-19. The CDR3 runs from the conserved cysteine through the conserved F or W. The order of the fields is J gene, V gene, clone size, CDR3 protein. Size is omitted from some rows. Given values are once, few, many or a class for expanded clones.

>TRBJ1-2|TRBV10-3|-
CAISDVNRYSNYGYTF
>TRBJ1-5|TRBV7-9|-
CASSLGRVGRSNQPQHF
>TRBJ1-6|TRBV7-2|-
CASSLAGSNSPLHF
>TRBJ1-1|TRBV5-1|few
CASSGWGESRLNTEAFF
>TRBJ1-2|TRBV19|-
CASTRGDYGYTF
>TRBJ2-7|TRBV6-4|-
CASSDAPGSGAHEQYF
>TRBJ2-1|TRBV10-3|-
CAIRLQGISEQFF
>TRBJ1-6|TRBV9|-
CASSVDGRSYNSPLHF
>TRBJ1-1|TRBV5-1|few
CASSTWTGRRNTEAFF
>TRBJ1-4|TRBV13|-
CASSLRTGSNEKLFF
>TRBJ1-4|TRBV5-6|-
CASSLRGAEKLFF
>TRBJ2-7|TRBV28|-
CASRVGQGAREQYF
>TRBJ2-7|TRBV19|-
CASSLPPANTAEQYF
>TRBJ2-5|TRBV9|-
CASSVAASLYQETQYF
>TRBJ1-4|TRBV11-1|-
CASSSPAAAKEKLFF
>TRBJ2-1|TRBV3-1/TRBV3-2|-
CASSQKAGGPHNEQFF
>TRBJ2-7|TRBV27|-
CASSLSGGTGTYEQYF
>TRBJ2-5|TRBV5-1|-
CASSSGQKGPQETQYF
>TRBJ2-5|TRBV18|-
CASSPWTAKETQYF
>TRBJ1-1|TRBV2|-
CASSTQGRNTEAFF
>TRBJ2-7|TRBV7-9|few
CASSFTGREQYF
>TRBJ2-7|TRBV18|-
CASSPQYDRGIYEQYF
>TRBJ1-2|TRBV6-5|-
CASSYLGQGGGYTF
>TRBJ2-1|TRBV27|few
CASSLSVQLLAGGPDNEQFF
>TRBJ1-4|TRBV7-2|-
CASSLLMRTGTNEKLFF
>TRBJ1-4|TRBV19|-
CASRADRANEKLFF
>TRBJ2-3|TRBV29-1|-
CSVEQDNTDTQYF
>TRBJ2-3|TRBV7-4|-
CASIPNRDSVCDTQYF
>TRBJ2-2|TRBV6-1|-
CASSERQGAYAGELFF
>TRBJ1-1|TRBV20-1|-
CSASLQGAPRSAFF
>TRBJ2-7|TRBV11-2|-
CASSLMGQGVTYEQYF
>TRBJ1-5|TRBV10-3|-
CAISSQGQQPQHF
>TRBJ2-1|TRBV3-1/TRBV3-2|-
CASSHPRGSYNEQFF
>TRBJ1-1|TRBV3-1/TRBV3-2|-
CASSQVRGNTEAFF
>TRBJ2-5|TRBV20-1|-
CSASPTQGETQYF
>TRBJ1-2|TRBV6-5|-
CASSYQDRGYGYTF
>TRBJ2-5|TRBV12-3/TRBV12-4|-
CASSTTESETQYF
>TRBJ2-7|TRBV28|-
CASSSGDRLLREQYF
>TRBJ2-1|TRBV28|-
CASSLLGEQFF
>TRBJ2-7|TRBV30|-
CAWSAPDYEQYF